This T cell receptor beta chain derives from a study of early stage breast cancer tumors. Findings and caveats of the study: Blood repertoires resembled normal breast more than tumor. Tumors had approximately 2.5-fold higher T cell density than normal breast.

Each sample had two DNA replicates, 0.5 ug blood or about 1.5 ug tissue. Assay used: immunoSEQ multiplex PCR; TCRdb lists only in-frame clones, some missing. The table includes 13,000 to 15,000 clones, approximately 84% detected once. This clone was recorded only once. Its antigen is unknown. The CDR3 length is 14 residues. Trimming took off 2 bases at V and 0 bases at J, with 9 bases between the two ends. Germline assignment: CDR1 SGDLS and CDR2 YYNGEE. The rearrangement links TRBV9 to TRBJ2-7; D may be TRBD2 (5 bases). The sequenced sample was normal breast tissue next to the tumor. The sequence came from a person in their thirties with breast cancer. CDR3 in DNA: TGTGCCAGCAGCGTTGGGAGCAGCTCCTACGAGCAGTACTTC. This translates into CASSVGSSSYEQYF. Supplemented by reference TRBV9 and TRBJ2-7, the full variable domain reads DSGVTQTPKHLITATGQRVTLRCSPRSGDLSVYWYQQSLDQGLQFLIQYYNGEERAKGNILERFSAQQFPDLHSELNLSSLELGDSALYFCASSVGSSSYEQYFGPGTRLTVT.